Presented here are 13 T cell receptor beta chains from one specimen sequenced in a study of T cells after yellow fever vaccination. TCRdb reanalysed the 5' RACE reads using MiXCR and keeps one entry per CDR3 protein. The repertoire holds some 600,000 distinct CDR3 sequences, with about 15% as singletons. Sequencing was performed on PBMCs, taken 4 to 6 days after the first yellow fever vaccination. The receptors were gathered from a man in his late teens or twenties who received the YFV17D yellow fever vaccine.

The rearrangement joins TRBV7-9 to TRBJ2-5; D gene uncertain. The V gene's germline CDR1 is SEHNR and CDR2 FQNEAQ (reference sequence). The CDR3 runs 15 residues. Trimming stripped 0 bases from V and 3 bases from J, with 11 bases between. The CDR3 region is CASSLALASEETQYF. The CDR3 nucleotides are TGTGCCAGCAGCTTAGCGCTGGCTAGTGAAGAGACCCAGTACTTC.

There are a few counts of this clonotype. The chain has TRBV6-5 and TRBJ1-4, with D uncertain. CDR3 size: 14 residues. Germline CDR1 reads MNHEY; CDR2 reads SVGAGI. Trimming stripped 4 bases from V and 3 bases from J, with 9 bases between. The CDR3 reads CASSWGGANEKLFF. The CDR3, as DNA: TGTGCCAGCAGTTGGGGTGGGGCTAATGAAAAACTGTTTTTT.

This clonotype was recorded a few times. The chain is built from TRBV11-2 and TRBJ2-7; the match to TRBD1 covers 8 bases. The CDR3 spans 15 residues. The V gene end was trimmed by 2 bases and the J gene end by 3 bases; junction bases not matched to a gene: 6. CDR1 and CDR2 (germline): SGHAT, FQNNGV. The DNA of the CDR3 is TGTGCCAGCAGCTTAAGGACAGGGTTAAGCTACGAGCAGTACTTC. It codes for CASSLRTGLSYEQYF.

The V gene is TRBV20-1, the J gene TRBJ1-1, with D unclear. Trimming left V 5 bases short and J 5 bases short, with 18 bases between. In germline, CDR1 is DFQATT, CDR2 SNEGSKA (reference sequence). CDR3 length: 14 amino acids. The CDR3 loop reads CSAFRRMGRTEAFF. The CDR3 nucleotides read TGCAGTGCTTTCCGACGGATGGGGAGGACTGAAGCTTTCTTT.

The chain carries TRBV5-1 and TRBJ2-5; 9 nucleotides agree with TRBD1. Germline trimming cut 2 bases from V and 3 bases from J; bases unmatched to any gene: 2. The CDR3 totals 14 residues. CDR1 is SGHRS, CDR2 YFSETQ, per germline. The CDR3 DNA reads TGCGCCAGCAGCTTAGACAGGGGGGAAGAGACCCAGTACTTC. Protein sequence: CASSLDRGEETQYF.

V is TRBV29-1 and J is TRBJ2-5, with D possibly matching TRBD2 (6 bases). Per the germline V gene, CDR1 is SQVTM and CDR2 is ANQGSEA. Trimming cost V 6 bases and J 5 bases, with 13 bases left between them. The CDR3 totals 12 residues. This CDR3 is CSVGTDGETQYF. As DNA, the CDR3 is TGCAGCGTCGGGACTGACGGGGAGACCCAGTACTTC.

This clonotype was counted between two and nine times. The chain joins TRBV4-2 to TRBJ1-3; D is unresolved. Germline CDR1 and CDR2: LGHNA and YNFKEQ. The germline V and J ends were trimmed by 8 bases and 0 bases, with 14 bases remaining between them. This CDR3 is 15 amino acids long. CDR3 protein: CASRIEDTSGNTIYF. As DNA, the CDR3 is TGTGCCAGCCGGATTGAGGATACCTCTGGAAACACCATATATTTT.

This clonotype was recorded a few times. This chain connects TRBV29-1 to TRBJ2-5; 7 bases are a match to TRBD2. J gave up 5 bases and V 5 bases, and 2 bases lay outside the gene matches. The CDR3 is 11 amino acids. Germline CDR1 SQVTM, CDR2 ANQGSEA. DNA for the CDR3: TGCAGCGTTTGGGGAGGGGAGACCCAGTACTTC. Its protein is CSVWGGETQYF.

There are a few counts of this clonotype. The V and J genes are TRBV7-2 and TRBJ2-2; no clear D gene. Germline CDR1 reads SGHTA; CDR2 reads FQGNSA. The CDR3 sequence is 14 residues long. V lost 5 bases, J lost 7 bases, and 14 bases lay in between. The CDR3 protein is CASSDIHVGGELFF. DNA for the CDR3: TGTGCCAGCAGCGATATACATGTAGGCGGGGAGCTGTTTTTT.

Note on this clonotype: At one boundary the junction diverges from the germline segment, which might be a read error. This chain connects TRBV6-4 to TRBJ2-2; TRBD2 matches at 7 bases. Germline V lookup: CDR1 MRHNA, CDR2 SNTAGT. The CDR3 is made up of 14 amino acids. CDR3 residues: CASKASGDTGVLFF. The DNA of the CDR3 is TGTGCCAGCAAGGCTAGCGGAGACACCGGGGTGCTGTTTTTT.

The rearrangement links TRBV11-1 to TRBJ2-2; D tentatively fits TRBD1 or TRBD2 (5 bases each). V lost 5 bases and J 5 bases, leaving 24 bases between the germline ends. The CDR3 runs to 18 residues. The germline CDR1 and CDR2 sequences are SGHAT and FQDESV (reference sequence). The CDR3 reads CASSVENRDRRKTGELFF. CDR3 nucleotide sequence: TGTGCCAGCAGCGTCGAGAACCGGGACCGCCGAAAAACCGGGGAGCTGTTTTTT.

This clonotype has a count of ten or more. The gene calls are TRBV6-1 and TRBJ1-1; weak D call: TRBD1 (6 bases). The germline gives CDR1 MNHNS, CDR2 SASEGT. The CDR3 extends over 14 amino acids. Trimming cost V 10 bases and J 4 bases, with 19 bases left between them. The CDR3 region is CATGGGGRGTEAFF. The CDR3, as DNA: TGTGCCACCGGGGGAGGGGGTCGGGGCACTGAAGCTTTCTTT.

This clonotype appeared a few times. CDR3 region: CASSQEGTGGYEQYV. DNA of the CDR3: TGTGCCAGCAGCCAAGAGGGGACAGGGGGCTACGAGCAGTACGTC. The rearrangement links TRBV2 to TRBJ2-7, with TRBD1 matching 11 bases. The V segment lost 6 bases and the J segment 3 bases; nucleotides outside the gene matches: 7. The length of the CDR3 is 15 residues. Germline CDR1 reads SNHLY; CDR2 reads FYNNEI.